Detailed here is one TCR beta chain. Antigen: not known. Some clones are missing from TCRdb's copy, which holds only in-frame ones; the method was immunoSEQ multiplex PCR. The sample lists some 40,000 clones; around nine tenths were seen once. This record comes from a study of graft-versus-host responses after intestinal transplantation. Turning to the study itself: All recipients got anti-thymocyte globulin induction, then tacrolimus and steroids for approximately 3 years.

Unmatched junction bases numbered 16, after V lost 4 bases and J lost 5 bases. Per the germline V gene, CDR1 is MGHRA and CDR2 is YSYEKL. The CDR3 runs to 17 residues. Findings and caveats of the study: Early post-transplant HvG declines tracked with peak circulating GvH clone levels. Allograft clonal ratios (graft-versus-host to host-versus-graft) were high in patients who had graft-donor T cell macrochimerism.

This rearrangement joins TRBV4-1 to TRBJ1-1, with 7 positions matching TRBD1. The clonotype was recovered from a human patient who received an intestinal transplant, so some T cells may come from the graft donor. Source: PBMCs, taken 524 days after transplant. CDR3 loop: CASSPHQTLTGRTEAFF. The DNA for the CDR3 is TGCGCCAGCAGCCCTCACCAAACATTGACAGGGAGGACTGAAGCTTTCTTT.